Below are 18 T cell receptor beta chains sequenced from a single sample in a study of blood T cell repertoires in COVID-19. The repertoire was sequenced with immunoSEQ multiplex PCR; TCRdb's copy has only in-frame clones and lacks some. The sample lists 130,000 or so clones, around three quarters occurring once. Material for sequencing was peripheral blood. The source is a woman in her sixties or seventies with acute or convalescent COVID-19.

A remark on this clone: At one boundary the junction diverges from the germline segment, which might be a read error. This chain connects TRBV7-7 to TRBJ2-3; 9 bases are a match to TRBD1. Germline V gene lookup returns CDR1 SSHAT and CDR2 FNYEAQ (reference sequence). The CDR3 is 15 amino acids. The CDR3 is CASSLGQGFQDTQYF. CDR3 sequence (DNA): TGTGCTAGCAGCTTAGGACAGGGGTTCCAAGATACGCAGTATTTT. Full variable domain (outside the CDR3, taken from reference TRBV7-7 and TRBJ2-3): GAGVSQSPRYKVTKRGQDVTLRCDPISSHATLYWYQQALGQGPEFLTYFNYEAQPDKSGLPSDRFSAERPEGSISTLTIQRTEQRDSAMYRCASSLGQGFQDTQYFGPGTRLTVL.

V gene TRBV4-1 combines with J gene TRBJ1-4; no definite D call. This CDR3 spans 15 amino acids. Trimming took 1 base from V and 4 from J, leaving 10 bases between them. Per the germline V gene, CDR1 is MGHRA and CDR2 is YSYEKL. The CDR3 coding sequence is TGCGCCAGCAGCCAAGGCGAACAGATTAATGAAAAACTGTTTTTT. It codes for CASSQGEQINEKLFF.

This clone was seen a few times. The V gene is TRBV19, the J gene TRBJ1-1; TRBD1 might be the D (5 bases). V was shortened by 1 base and J by 3 bases, with 12 bases between the two germline ends. CDR1 and CDR2 (germline): LNHDA, SQIVND (reference sequence). There are 15 residues in the CDR3. The CDR3 protein is CASSIVLLQDTEAFF. The DNA for the CDR3 is TGTGCCAGTAGTATAGTCCTCCTACAGGACACTGAAGCTTTCTTT.

The chain joins TRBV6-2 or TRBV6-3 to TRBJ1-1, with TRBD1 identical over 8 bases. V shed 0 bases and J 7 bases; nucleotides not matched to a gene: 7. The CDR3 runs to 15 residues. From germline, CDR1 is MNHEY and CDR2 SVGEGT. The CDR3 region has the DNA TGTGCCAGCAGTTACTCAAACAGGGGGGCGAGTGAAGCTTTCTTT. Translated, it gives CASSYSNRGASEAFF.

The chain has TRBV27 and TRBJ1-2, with 8 positions matching TRBD1. After removal of 6 bases from V and 0 bases from J, the junction contained 6 bases not matched to a gene. This CDR3 is built from 15 residues. Germline CDR1 reads MNHEY; CDR2 reads SMNVEV (reference sequence). CDR3 DNA: TGTGCCAGCAGCTCCGGGACAGGCGCTAACTATGGCTACACCTTC. Translation gives CASSSGTGANYGYTF.

CDR3 sequence (DNA): TGCGCCAGCAGCCAAGGTGCGGTAGCGGGACGTAGCTCCTACAATGAGCAGTTCTTC. As protein: CASSQGAVAGRSSYNEQFF. The rearrangement uses TRBV4-1 and TRBJ2-1, with 8 bases identical to TRBD2. The J segment lost 0 bases and the V segment lost 1 base, leaving 11 bases of the junction unmatched. The V gene's germline CDR1 is MGHRA and CDR2 YSYEKL. This CDR3 spans 19 amino acids.

A few counts support this clone. V gene TRBV24-1 combines with J gene TRBJ1-2; TRBD1 matches 7 bases. The CDR3 is made up of 14 amino acids. J lost 2 bases, V lost 5 bases, and 4 bases had no gene match. Germline-derived CDR1 and CDR2 are KGHDR and SFDVKD. CDR3 loop: CATSGQGQNYGYTF. The CDR3 nucleotides are TGTGCCACCAGTGGACAGGGACAGAACTATGGCTACACCTTC.

This clone is labeled as medium-sized (0.01 to 0.1%). The rearrangement joins TRBV18 to TRBJ2-2, with D possibly being TRBD2 (5 bases). Trimming took 0 bases from V and 11 from J, leaving 7 bases between them. Per germline, CDR1 KGHSH and CDR2 LQKENI. The CDR3 contains 12 residues. CDR3 DNA: TGTGCCAGCTCACCACCGAGGGCCGAGCTGTTTTTT. This translates into CASSPPRAELFF.

This rearrangement joins TRBV19 to TRBJ2-1, with 8 bases fitting TRBD2. CDR1 LNHDA and CDR2 SQIVND come from the germline V gene (reference sequence). CDR3 length: 12 residues. J gave up 9 bases and V 5 bases, and 3 bases lay outside the gene matches. CDR3 region: CASSPLAGEQFF. CDR3 coding DNA: TGTGCCAGTAGTCCCCTAGCGGGTGAGCAGTTCTTC.

The chain employs TRBV6-6 and TRBJ1-2; perhaps TRBD1 as D (6 bases). V was cut by 6 bases and J by 5 bases, with 13 bases left in between. CDR3 size: 13 residues. Germline V gene lookup returns CDR1 MNHNY and CDR2 SVGAGI (reference sequence). For the CDR3, the DNA is TGTGCCAGCAGCCGTAGGGGGGGGTATGGCTACACCTTC. Its translation: CASSRRGGYGYTF.

This clone was counted a few times. The rearrangement uses TRBV5-6 and TRBJ1-3; D possibly corresponds to TRBD1 (6 bases). The CDR3 sequence is 12 residues long. Germline CDR1 reads SGHDT; CDR2 reads YYEEEE. Trimming removed 4 bases at V and 10 bases at J, with 12 bases between. The CDR3 protein is CASSTTQGTIYF. The DNA of the CDR3 is TGTGCCAGCAGCACGACACAGGGTACCATATATTTT.

This rearrangement joins TRBV13 to TRBJ2-5; D is perhaps TRBD1 (6 bases). CDR1 is PRHDT and CDR2 is FYEKMQ in the germline V gene (reference sequence). Between the trimmed V and J ends, which lost 4 bases and 5 bases, there was a span of 14 bases. The CDR3 totals 14 residues. This CDR3 reads CASSSTGFRETQYF. The CDR3, as DNA: TGTGCCAGCAGCTCCACAGGGTTTAGGGAGACCCAGTACTTC.

This rearrangement joins TRBV19 to TRBJ1-1, with 7 bases matching TRBD1. CDR3 length: 14 residues. From germline, CDR1 is LNHDA and CDR2 SQIVND (reference sequence). The V gene end was trimmed by 6 bases and the J gene end by 1 base; junction bases not matched to a gene: 5. CDR3 DNA: TGTGCCAGTAGACAGGGGACCGCGAACACTGAAGCTTTCTTT. It encodes CASRQGTANTEAFF.

The chain uses TRBV9 and TRBJ1-4, with no clear D. The CDR3 runs to 15 residues. The V end was cut by 2 bases, the J end by 0 bases, with 8 bases between. Looked up from germline, CDR1 is SGDLS and CDR2 is YYNGEE. The chain's CDR3 is CASSVSSATNEKLFF. For the CDR3, the DNA is TGTGCCAGCAGCGTTTCGTCGGCAACTAATGAAAAACTGTTTTTT.

The chain is built from TRBV10-2 and TRBJ1-5; D possibly corresponds to TRBD1 (5 bases). This CDR3 spans 13 amino acids. Germline V gene data show CDR1 as WSHSY and CDR2 as SAAADI. Trimming shortened V by 8 bases and J by 6 bases, and 14 bases separated the two germline ends. As DNA, the CDR3 is TGCGCCAGCCGAGACAGTCTTGGTCAGCCCCAGCATTTT. Translation: CASRDSLGQPQHF.

This chain links TRBV6-5 with TRBJ1-3; the match to TRBD1 covers 7 bases. The germline CDR1 and CDR2 sequences are MNHEY and SVGAGI. Trimming took 6 bases from V and 2 from J; bases not matched to a gene: 7. The CDR3 totals 15 residues. CDR3 amino acids: CASRGQPGAGNTIYF. CDR3 sequence (DNA): TGTGCCAGCAGGGGACAGCCCGGAGCTGGAAACACCATATATTTT.

This clone appeared a single time. The J gene is TRBJ1-5, the V gene TRBV14; TRBD1 aligns across 9 bases. Per the germline V gene, CDR1 is SGHDN and CDR2 is FVKESK. With 5 bases clipped from V and 0 bases from J, the junction kept 26 bases outside the gene matches. The CDR3 extends over 23 amino acids. CDR3 nucleotide sequence: TGTGCCAGCAGCAACGAGTATCCCCAGTTCGGACAGGGGTCTACAGATAGCAATCAGCCCCAGCATTTT. Its protein product is CASSNEYPQFGQGSTDSNQPQHF.

There are a few counts of this clone. The chain employs TRBV12-5 and TRBJ2-3, with D possibly matching TRBD2 (6 bases). The CDR3 has 17 residues. Trimming took 5 bases from V and 6 from J, leaving 24 bases between them. Germline loops: CDR1 LGHNT, CDR2 FRNRAP. CDR3 sequence (DNA): TGTGCTAGTGGTGATACCGAGACTAGTCCGGGATCGGATACGCAGTATTTT. Protein sequence: CASGDTETSPGSDTQYF.